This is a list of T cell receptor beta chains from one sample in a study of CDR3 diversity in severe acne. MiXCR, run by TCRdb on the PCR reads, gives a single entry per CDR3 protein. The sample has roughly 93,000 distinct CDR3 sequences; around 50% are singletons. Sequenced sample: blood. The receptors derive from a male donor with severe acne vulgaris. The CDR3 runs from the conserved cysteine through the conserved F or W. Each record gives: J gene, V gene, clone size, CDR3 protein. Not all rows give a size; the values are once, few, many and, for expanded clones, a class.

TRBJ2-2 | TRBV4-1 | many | CASSSGVGELFF
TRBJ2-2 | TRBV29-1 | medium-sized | CSVGTDPERGELFF
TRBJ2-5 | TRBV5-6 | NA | CASSTLKPTGDGETQYF
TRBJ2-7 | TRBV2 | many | CASRLTSGYEQYF
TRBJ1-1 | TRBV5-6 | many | CASSLQQGAAFF
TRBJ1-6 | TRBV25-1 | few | CASSEYDRNLNSPLHF
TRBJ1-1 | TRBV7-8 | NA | CASSSVTEAFF
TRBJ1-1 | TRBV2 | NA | CASRGEGTYGYTFF
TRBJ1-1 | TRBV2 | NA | CATSRWGRDTEAFF
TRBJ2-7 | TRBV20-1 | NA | CSATGTSGWSSYEQYF
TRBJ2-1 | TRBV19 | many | CASSVTGVYNEQFF
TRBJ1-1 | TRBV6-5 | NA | CASLGRSDTEAFF
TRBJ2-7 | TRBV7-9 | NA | CASSQSYYGTRSYEQYF
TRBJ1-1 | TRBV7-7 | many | CASSLTLDTEAFF
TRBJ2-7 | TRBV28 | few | CASTGVSSYEQYF
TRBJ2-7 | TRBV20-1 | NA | CSARAITSSSSYEQYF
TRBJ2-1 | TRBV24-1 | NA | CATSDPADSYNEQFF
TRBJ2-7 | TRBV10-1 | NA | CASSEGDSSYEQYF
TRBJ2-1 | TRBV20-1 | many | CSADDSASVKLNEQFF
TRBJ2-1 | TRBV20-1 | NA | CSAGTSGRTRSYNEQFF
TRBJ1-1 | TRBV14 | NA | CASSQGPSELDTEAFF
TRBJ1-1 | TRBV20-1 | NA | CSARDWVNTEAFF
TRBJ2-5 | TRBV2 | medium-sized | CASSDIAGTALGTQYF
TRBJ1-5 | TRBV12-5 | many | CASAGGVGQPQHF
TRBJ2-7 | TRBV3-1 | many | CASSQGRTSGSYEQYF
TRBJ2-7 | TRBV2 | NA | CASSKRDLLSLYEQYF
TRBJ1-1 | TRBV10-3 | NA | CAIGATGNTEAFF
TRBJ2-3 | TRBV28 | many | CASTLGYMDTQYF
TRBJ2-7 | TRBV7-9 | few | CASSSSDESSYEQYF
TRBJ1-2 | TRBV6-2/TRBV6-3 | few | CASSLAGFNYGYTF
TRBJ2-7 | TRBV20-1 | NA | CSARAPTSGRYEQYF
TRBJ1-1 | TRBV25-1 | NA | CASIEQAGYTEAFF
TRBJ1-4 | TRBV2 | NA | CASRDSGEKLFF
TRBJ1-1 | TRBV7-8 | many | CASSLNNEAFF
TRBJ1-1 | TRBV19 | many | CASSIGQNTEAFF
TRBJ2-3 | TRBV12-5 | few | CASGLVRISGADTQYF
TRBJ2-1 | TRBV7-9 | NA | CASSPPTSGRAEYGGSYNEQFF
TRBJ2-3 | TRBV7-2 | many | CASSLVRTSTDTQYF
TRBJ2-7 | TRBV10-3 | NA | CAISSGGLYEQYF
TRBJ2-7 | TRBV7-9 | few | CASSTSGLMSEQYF
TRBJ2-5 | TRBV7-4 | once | CASSQELQGAQTQYF
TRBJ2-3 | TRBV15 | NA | CASSKGRAVSADTQYF
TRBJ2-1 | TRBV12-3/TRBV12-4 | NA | CASSYGLAHSEQFF
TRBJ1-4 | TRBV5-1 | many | CASSLDVRTPTNEKLFF
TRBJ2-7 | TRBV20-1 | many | CSALTQGLAGVLYEQYF
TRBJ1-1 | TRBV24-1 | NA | CATSAGGFDTEAFF
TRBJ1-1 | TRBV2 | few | CASSEDKGSGTEAFF
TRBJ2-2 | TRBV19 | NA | CASSIAQGTGELFF
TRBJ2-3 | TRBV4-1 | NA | CASSQPTSGKHTDTQYF
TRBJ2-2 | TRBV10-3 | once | CASSLNSPGELFF
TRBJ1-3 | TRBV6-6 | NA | CASSYSGHSGNTIYF
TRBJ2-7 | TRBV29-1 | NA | CSVERSGEVEQYF
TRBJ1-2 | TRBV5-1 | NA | CASSRTGTGGAPGYTF
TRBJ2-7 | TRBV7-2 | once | CASSSGLAGGPGYEQYF
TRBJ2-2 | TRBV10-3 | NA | CAIGTGELFF
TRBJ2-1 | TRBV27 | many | CASSLWAVSSYNEQFF
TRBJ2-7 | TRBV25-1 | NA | CASSKGRTTYTYEQYF
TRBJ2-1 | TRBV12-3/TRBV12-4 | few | CASSLPGVGRNEQFF
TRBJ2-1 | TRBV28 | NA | CASSPGVHNEQFF